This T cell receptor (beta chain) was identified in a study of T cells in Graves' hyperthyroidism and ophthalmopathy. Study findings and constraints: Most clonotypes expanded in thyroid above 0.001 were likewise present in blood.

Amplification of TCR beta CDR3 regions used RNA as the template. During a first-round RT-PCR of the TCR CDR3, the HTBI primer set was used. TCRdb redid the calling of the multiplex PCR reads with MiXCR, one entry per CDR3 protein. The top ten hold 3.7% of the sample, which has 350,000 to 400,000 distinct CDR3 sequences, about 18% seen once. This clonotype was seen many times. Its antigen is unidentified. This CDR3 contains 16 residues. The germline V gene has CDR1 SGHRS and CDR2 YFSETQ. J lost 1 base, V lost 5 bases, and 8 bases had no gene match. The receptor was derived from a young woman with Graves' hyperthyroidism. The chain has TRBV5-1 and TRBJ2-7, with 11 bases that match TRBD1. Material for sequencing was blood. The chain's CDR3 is CASRERTGGLSYEQYF. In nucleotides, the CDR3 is TGCGCCAGCAGAGAAAGGACAGGGGGCCTTTCCTACGAGCAGTACTTC.